This T cell receptor beta chain was found in a study of cytomegalovirus exposure and HLA in healthy donors. Whole-study results and caveats: Prior analysis indicated that the majority of TCR beta V segments exhibited productivity approximately 87% or approximately 30% of the time. A later analysis showed TCR association rates differing by HLA locus, peaking at DRB1 and lowest at HLA-C. In the analysis, some V segments, TRBV6-2 and TRBV6-3 included, were excluded as indistinguishable.

As to this clone: Its target is not known.

J was trimmed by 8 bases and V by 0 bases; bases with no gene match: 9. This CDR3 is 16 amino acids long. Germline loops: CDR1 MNHEY, CDR2 SVGAGI. PCR employed 60 Vbeta and 13 Jbeta primers. Clones were sequenced by immunoSEQ multiplex PCR, and TCRdb holds only the in-frame ones, with some missing. The table includes approximately 180,000 clones, around nine tenths detected once. This sequence was found in a woman between 18 and 29 years old in good health and CMV-seronegative. The sample comprised PBMCs. V is TRBV6-5 and J is TRBJ1-3; 8 bases are a match to TRBD1. In nucleotides, the CDR3 is TGTGCCAGCAGTTACTCACAGGGGGTGTTGGGGGACACCATATATTTT. Protein: CASSYSQGVLGDTIYF.